The 28 T cell receptor beta chains reported below all come from one sample, sequenced in a study of human T cells and chemical hapten exposure (dated by TCRdb to the early 2020s). The library was made by RACE. The listed sequencing device is NextSeq 500. The public reads were run again by TCRdb, first through fastp at Q25 and then through MiXCR, and only productive beta chains were kept. Rows are combined by CDR3 protein, so each entry shows the most common genes and DNA. The sample yields approximately 350,000 distinct CDR3 sequences; around 6% were counted once. The ten top clones hold 4.5% to 6% of the sample. Taken with the paper, the label for time point translates to: patch test 2, 6 weeks after DPC sensitization. The label giving this sample's treatment or condition can be read as: therapeutic diphenylcyclopropenone sensitization with weekly scalp DPC. The sequences come from whole blood, collected in connection with sensitization to the hapten diphenylcyclopropenone (DPC). Receptors were obtained from a woman under 30 with alopecia areata. Some clones in this sample may be carry-over from other donors' samples.

This clonotype was picked up a small number of times. The chain carries TRBV7-2 and TRBJ2-3, with D tentatively TRBD2 (7 bases). CDR3 length: 14 amino acids. Between the trimmed V and J ends, which lost 1 base and 12 bases, there was a span of 17 bases. Germline lookup yields CDR1 SGHTA and CDR2 FQGNSA. The CDR3 DNA follows: TGTGCCAGCAGCTTAGAACCTGGGGGGGCACTACAGTATTTT. This translates into CASSLEPGGALQYF.

There are many counts of this clonotype. This rearrangement joins TRBV6-5 to TRBJ1-4; the D gene is possibly TRBD1 (5 bases). The CDR3 is 15 residues long. Trimming cost V 4 bases and J 3 bases, with 12 bases left between them. Germline V gene data show CDR1 as MNHEY and CDR2 as SVGAGI. DNA for the CDR3: TGTGCCAGCAGTTTATCCGGGGGAGCTAATGAAAAACTGTTTTTT. As protein: CASSLSGGANEKLFF.

This clonotype was seen a handful of times. A junction boundary mismatches the germline segment, possibly from a read error. The V gene is TRBV5-1, the J gene TRBJ2-3, with D unresolved. This CDR3 comprises 16 residues. Germline assignment: CDR1 SGHRS and CDR2 YFSETQ. This CDR3 is CANSLDRGVSTDTQYF. In DNA, the CDR3 is TGCGCCAACAGCTTGGATCGCGGAGTTAGCACAGATACGCAGTATTTT.

The chain links TRBV2 to TRBJ1-2; 8 positions match TRBD1. The V segment lost 8 bases and the J segment 1 base; nucleotides outside the gene matches: 6. Looked up from germline, CDR1 is SNHLY and CDR2 is FYNNEI. This CDR3 contains 14 residues. This CDR3 is CASGGQDLNYGYTF. CDR3 DNA sequence: TGTGCCAGCGGGGGACAGGACCTTAACTATGGCTACACCTTC.

The genes are TRBV4-3 and TRBJ1-2; no clear D gene. Trimming left V 0 bases short and J 9 bases short, with 14 bases between. The CDR3 totals 14 residues. Germline loops: CDR1 LGHNA, CDR2 YSLEER. CDR3 in DNA: TGCGCCAGCAGCCAAGATAGAACGCTGGGTAGCTACACCTTC. This encodes CASSQDRTLGSYTF.

In this sample, this clonotype turned up a few times. The V gene is TRBV13, the J gene TRBJ2-5; 7 bases align to TRBD1. V was pared by 4 bases and J by 9 bases, with 8 bases of the junction left unmatched. CDR1 and CDR2 (germline): PRHDT, FYEKMQ (reference sequence). The CDR3 is 13 residues long. CDR3: CASSSGQARAQYF. In nucleotides, the CDR3 is TGTGCCAGCAGCTCTGGACAGGCCCGGGCCCAGTACTTC.

This clonotype was observed many times. The V call is TRBV7-2, the J call TRBJ2-7; 9 nucleotides agree with TRBD2. Germline V gene lookup returns CDR1 SGHTA and CDR2 FQGNSA. V lost 1 base and J lost 0; bases outside the gene matches: 4. The CDR3 totals 16 residues. CDR3 protein: CASSLVSGGSSYEQYF. The CDR3 DNA reads as TGTGCCAGCAGCTTAGTTAGCGGGGGTAGCTCCTACGAGCAGTACTTC. The full variable domain, with the rest looked up from reference TRBV7-2 and TRBJ2-7, is GAGVSQSPSNKVTEKGKDVELRCDPISGHTALYWYRQSLGQGLEFLIYFQGNSAPDKSGLPSDRFSAERTGGSVSTLTIQRTQQEDSAVYLCASSLVSGGSSYEQYFGPGTRLTVT.

There are many counts of this clonotype. The CDR3 protein is CSARPGQGVGYTF. The CDR3 DNA follows: TGCAGTGCTAGACCCGGACAGGGGGTTGGCTACACCTTC. This chain joins TRBV20-1 and TRBJ1-2, with 10 bases fitting TRBD1. The CDR3 spans 13 residues. Germline lookup yields CDR1 DFQATT and CDR2 SNEGSKA (reference sequence). The V segment lost 2 bases and the J segment 7 bases; nucleotides outside the gene matches: 4.

This clonotype has at least ten counts. The rearrangement joins TRBV14 to TRBJ2-4; D uncertain. This CDR3 has 12 residues. Looked up from germline, CDR1 is SGHDN and CDR2 is FVKESK. Trimming cost V 0 bases and J 7 bases, with 4 bases left between them. CDR3 in amino acids: CASSQDRNIQYF. CDR3 DNA sequence: TGTGCCAGCAGCCAAGATCGGAACATTCAGTACTTC.

This clonotype turned up a few times. The chain recombines TRBV3-1 with TRBJ1-3; D not certain. V was trimmed by 0 bases and J by 0 bases, leaving 6 bases between them. The germline gives CDR1 LGHDT, CDR2 YNNKEL (reference sequence). The CDR3 runs to 15 residues. CDR3 amino acids: CASSQDTVSGNTIYF. The CDR3 nucleotides read TGTGCCAGCAGCCAAGACACGGTCTCTGGAAACACCATATATTTT.

This clonotype was picked up a small number of times. This chain uses TRBV7-9 with TRBJ2-7; 11 bases map to TRBD1. There are 12 residues in the CDR3. Germline V gene sequence: CDR1 SEHNR, CDR2 FQNEAQ (reference sequence). J gave up 7 bases and V 5 bases, and 1 base lay outside the gene matches. The CDR3 coding sequence is TGTGCCAGCAGCGGGACAGGGGGAGAGCAGTACTTC. Translated, it gives CASSGTGGEQYF.

This clonotype was seen at least ten times. The chain has TRBV18 and TRBJ1-5; D ambiguous. CDR1 and CDR2 from the germline V gene are KGHSH and LQKENI. CDR3 length equals 18 residues. V shed 4 bases and J shed 2 bases, with 21 bases lying between them. The CDR3 DNA reads as TGTGCCAGCTCACTGGGCCCTATGATAGGTCAAGGCAATCAGCCCCAGCATTTT. Translated, it gives CASSLGPMIGQGNQPQHF.

This clonotype was picked up a small number of times. The chain recombines TRBV12-3 or TRBV12-4 with TRBJ1-2; D ambiguous. Trimming cost V 3 bases and J 0 bases, with 8 bases left between them. CDR3 length equals 14 residues. As DNA, the CDR3 is TGTGCCAGCAGTTTTGGTGCAGCTAACTATGGCTACACCTTC. Its translation is CASSFGAANYGYTF.

This clonotype was counted only a few times. The genes are TRBV6-1 and TRBJ2-3; 11 positions agree with TRBD2. Germline assignment: CDR1 MNHNS and CDR2 SASEGT. Losses at the gene ends were 6 bases for V and 3 bases for J; bases not matched to a gene: 11. The CDR3 consists of 17 residues. CDR3 region: CASRRPGASGGTDTQYF. Written as DNA, the CDR3 is TGTGCCAGCAGGAGACCAGGGGCTAGCGGGGGGACAGATACGCAGTATTTT.

Ten or more counts support this clonotype. This chain connects TRBV9 to TRBJ1-1; TRBD1 matches 9 bases. Germline CDR1 reads SGDLS; CDR2 reads YYNGEE. Losses at the gene ends were 3 bases for V and 8 bases for J; bases not matched to a gene: 8. The CDR3 is made up of 14 amino acids. The CDR3, as DNA: TGTGCCAGCAGCGAGGGACCGGGACAGGGCGAAGCTTTCTTT. Amino acids: CASSEGPGQGEAFF.

In its sample, this clonotype was seen many times. This chain joins TRBV6-2 or TRBV6-3 and TRBJ1-1; a possible D gene is TRBD1 (6 bases). V was cut by 7 bases and J by 8 bases, with 17 bases left in between. Germline V gene sequence: CDR1 MNHEY, CDR2 SVGEGT. The CDR3 spans 13 residues. In DNA form, the CDR3 reads TGTGCCAGCACCCACCGCCGGGACAACGAAGCTTTCTTT. Translated, it gives CASTHRRDNEAFF.

This clonotype was seen at least ten times. The chain is built from TRBV12-3 or TRBV12-4 and TRBJ2-5; weak D call: TRBD2 (5 bases). The V end lost 3 bases, the J end lost 5 bases, and 7 bases lay between the germline ends. The CDR3 is 12 amino acids. CDR3 DNA: TGTGCCAGCAGTTTCGAGGGTGAGACCCAGTACTTC. Translated, it gives CASSFEGETQYF.

This clonotype came up a few times. This chain joins TRBV20-1 and TRBJ1-5; unclear D gene. The CDR3 has 9 residues. Germline loops: CDR1 DFQATT, CDR2 SNEGSKA (reference sequence). V lost 6 bases and J lost 9, with 6 bases in between. The CDR3 DNA sequence: TGCAGTGCCGGATGGCCCCAGCATTTT. Its protein product is CSAGWPQHF.

This clonotype was seen only a few times. The chain carries TRBV6-2 or TRBV6-3 and TRBJ2-1; possibly TRBD2 for D (7 bases). Per germline, CDR1 MNHEY and CDR2 SVGEGT. The CDR3 length is 14 residues. Deletions cut 7 bases from V and 4 bases from J, with 14 bases between. The CDR3 loop reads CASKRGEGYNEQFF. CDR3 sequence (DNA): TGTGCCAGCAAAAGGGGGGAGGGATACAATGAGCAGTTCTTC.

V and J are TRBV29-1 and TRBJ1-1, with D possibly TRBD1 on 5 matching bases. Germline CDR1 reads SQVTM; CDR2 reads ANQGSEA. V was shortened by 2 bases and J by 3 bases, with 10 bases between the two germline ends. The CDR3 is 13 residues long. In DNA form, the CDR3 reads TGCAGCGTTGAATGGGTGGGGGACACTGAAGCTTTCTTT. It yields the protein CSVEWVGDTEAFF.

This clonotype occurred many times. The chain has TRBV4-1 and TRBJ1-3; TRBD1 is a possible D gene (5 bases). Trimming took 4 bases from V and 2 from J, leaving 18 bases between them. The CDR3 runs to 17 residues. CDR1 is MGHRA and CDR2 is YSYEKL in the germline V gene. In nucleotides, the CDR3 is TGCGCCAGCAGCCCCCAAGGGGTATTTCTAACTGGAAACACCATATATTTT. Amino acids: CASSPQGVFLTGNTIYF.

This clonotype was seen repeatedly, ten times or more. This chain links TRBV7-2 with TRBJ2-4; no reliable D call. The V end was cut by 5 bases, the J end by 1 base, with 9 bases between. The V gene's germline CDR1 is SGHTA and CDR2 FQGNSA. CDR3 length: 14 amino acids. The CDR3 region is CASSPVVAKNIQYF. The CDR3 coding sequence is TGTGCCAGCAGCCCCGTAGTCGCCAAAAACATTCAGTACTTC.

This clonotype was counted between two and nine times. The J gene is TRBJ2-2, the V gene TRBV5-5; 7 nucleotides line up with TRBD1. Germline values: CDR1 SGHKS, CDR2 YYEKEE (reference sequence). Losses at the gene ends were 4 bases for V and 2 bases for J; bases not matched to a gene: 5. This CDR3 contains 15 residues. Here the CDR3 DNA reads TGTGCCAGCAGCCGCGACAGGGCCAACACCGGGGAGCTGTTTTTT. Its translation is CASSRDRANTGELFF.

This clonotype was seen repeatedly, ten times or more. The chain combines TRBV12-3 or TRBV12-4 with TRBJ1-2; D ambiguous. The CDR3 has 12 amino acids. Trimming took 1 base from V and 8 from J, leaving 8 bases between them. The CDR3 loop reads CASSLGTRGYTF. Here the CDR3 DNA reads TGTGCCAGCAGTTTAGGGACCCGAGGCTACACCTTC.

This clonotype was found many times. The chain has TRBV20-1 and TRBJ1-5; D is unclear. Germline lookup yields CDR1 DFQATT and CDR2 SNEGSKA (reference sequence). CDR3 length: 13 residues. V was cut by 4 bases and J by 4 bases, with 11 bases left in between. The CDR3 DNA sequence: TGCAGTGCTAAGATACACGGAAATCAGCCCCAGCATTTT. Translating it yields CSAKIHGNQPQHF.

This clonotype was counted many times. The V and J genes are TRBV11-2 and TRBJ1-5; no clear D gene. Between the trimmed V and J ends, which lost 3 bases and 0 bases, there was a span of 6 bases. Germline loops: CDR1 SGHAT, CDR2 FQNNGV. The length of the CDR3 is 14 residues. DNA for the CDR3: TGTGCCAGCAGCTTTAGCGGTAGCAATCAGCCCCAGCATTTT. The encoded protein is CASSFSGSNQPQHF.

The J gene is TRBJ2-5, the V gene TRBV5-1; D call uncertain. This CDR3 has 15 amino acids. CDR1 is SGHRS and CDR2 is YFSETQ in the germline V gene. The V end was cut by 1 base, the J end by 0 bases, with 10 bases between. CDR3 loop: CASSLLMGNQETQYF. CDR3 nucleotides: TGCGCCAGCAGCTTGTTGATGGGGAACCAAGAGACCCAGTACTTC.

This clonotype was seen a few times. In nucleotides, the CDR3 is TGCGCCAGCAGCATTAACCCAGGGCCCTATGGCTACACCTTC. This translates into CASSINPGPYGYTF. J is TRBJ1-2 and V is TRBV5-1, with TRBD1 as a possible D gene (5 bases). Trimming removed 4 bases from V and 4 bases from J, with 14 bases in between. The CDR3 runs 14 residues. In germline, CDR1 is SGHRS, CDR2 YFSETQ.